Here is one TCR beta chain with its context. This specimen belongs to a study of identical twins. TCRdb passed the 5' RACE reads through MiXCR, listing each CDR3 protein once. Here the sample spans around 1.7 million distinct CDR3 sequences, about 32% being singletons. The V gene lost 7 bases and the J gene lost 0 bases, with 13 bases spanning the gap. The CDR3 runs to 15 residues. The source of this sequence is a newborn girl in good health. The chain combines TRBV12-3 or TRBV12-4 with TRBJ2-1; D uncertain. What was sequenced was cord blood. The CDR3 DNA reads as TGTGCCAGCACCCATTCGGGTGGCTCCTACAATGAGCAGTTCTTC. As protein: CASTHSGGSYNEQFF.